This is a list of T cell receptor beta chains from one sample in a study of T cells after yellow fever vaccination. Using its own MiXCR run on the 5' RACE reads, TCRdb lists one record per CDR3 protein. The data contain hundreds of thousands of distinct CDR3 sequences, around an eighth of them singletons. The source material was PBMCs, sampled on the day of the yellow fever booster vaccination. These receptors came from a man younger than 40 who received the YFV17D yellow fever vaccine. CDR3s include the opening cysteine and the closing phenylalanine or tryptophan. A D gene is named only where the DNA matches it firmly. The size of a clone is reported for some rows only, either as once, few or many, or as a class for expanded clones.

v_gene	j_gene	d_gene	abundance	CDR3aa	CDR3nt
TRBV29-1	TRBJ2-7	NA	NA	CSVEDDRSSSYEQYF	TGCAGCGTTGAAGACGACAGGTCGAGCTCCTACGAGCAGTACTTC
TRBV5-1	TRBJ2-7	TRBD1	many	CASSFQTGGEYEQYF	TGCGCCAGCAGCTTCCAGACAGGGGGCGAGTACGAGCAGTACTTC
TRBV18	TRBJ2-5	NA	NA	CASSTGLSNQETQYF	TGTGCCAGCTCAACGGGGTTGAGTAACCAGGAAACCCAGTACTTC
TRBV29-1	TRBJ2-2	NA	NA	CSVGDSTGELFF	TGCAGCGTTGGAGACAGCACCGGGGAGCTGTTTTTT
TRBV5-4	TRBJ2-3	TRBD2	few	CASRLAGADTQYF	TGTGCCAGCAGACTAGCGGGAGCAGATACGCAGTATTTT
TRBV12-3/TRBV12-4	TRBJ2-1	TRBD2	NA	CASRKGLAGVNEQFF	TGTGCCAGCAGAAAAGGACTAGCGGGAGTTAATGAGCAGTTCTTC
TRBV11-2	TRBJ2-2	TRBD2	NA	CASSSTSGVNTGELFF	TGTGCCAGCAGCTCTACTAGCGGGGTAAACACCGGGGAGCTGTTTTTT
TRBV11-2	TRBJ2-2	NA	few	CASSPLTYTGELFF	TGTGCCAGCAGCCCACTTACATACACCGGGGAGCTGTTTTTT
TRBV6-5	TRBJ2-1	NA	few	CASSYIPPGRNNEQFF	TGTGCCAGCAGTTATATCCCGCCGGGACGGAACAATGAGCAGTTCTTC
TRBV5-1	TRBJ2-1	NA	NA	CASSSPPGAGHNEQFF	TGCGCCAGCAGCTCTCCCCCCGGGGCAGGACACAATGAGCAGTTCTTC
TRBV20-1	TRBJ2-3	NA	few	CSANLPPTDTQYF	TGCAGTGCTAATCTCCCACCGACAGATACGCAGTATTTT
TRBV6-2/TRBV6-3	TRBJ2-3	NA	NA	CASSYSLEPDTQYF	TGTGCCAGCAGTTACTCTCTAGAGCCAGATACGCAGTATTTT
TRBV20-1	TRBJ1-2	NA	few	CSARGDGYTF	TGCAGTGCTAGAGGGGATGGCTACACCTTC
TRBV20-1	TRBJ2-1	TRBD2	many	CSARVVLAGDREQFF	TGCAGTGCTAGAGTGGTCCTAGCGGGAGACCGTGAGCAGTTCTTC
TRBV10-3	TRBJ2-7	NA	NA	CAISGQERSYEQYF	TGTGCCATCAGTGGACAGGAACGTTCCTACGAGCAGTACTTC
TRBV6-5	TRBJ2-7	TRBD2	NA	CASSSQRTSIYEQYF	TGTGCCAGCAGTTCACAACGGACTAGCATCTACGAGCAGTACTTC
TRBV3-1	TRBJ2-4	NA	NA	CASSQAALKNIQYF	TGTGCCAGCAGCCAGGCAGCGCTAAAAAACATTCAGTACTTC
TRBV7-2	TRBJ2-5	TRBD2	few	CASRTGGFGTQYF	TGTGCCAGCAGAACGGGGGGGTTCGGGACCCAGTACTTC
TRBV7-2	TRBJ2-3	TRBD2	NA	CASRLAGASDTQYF	TGTGCCAGCAGACTAGCGGGAGCAAGTGATACGCAGTATTTT
TRBV9	TRBJ2-3	TRBD2	once	CASAGGATDTQYF	TGTGCCAGTGCGGGAGGAGCCACAGATACGCAGTATTTT
TRBV20-1	TRBJ2-7	NA	NA	CSAQQTGHEQYF	TGCAGTGCTCAACAAACAGGGCACGAGCAGTACTTC
TRBV6-2/TRBV6-3	TRBJ2-7	TRBD2	NA	CASSGTNLYEQYF	TGTGCCAGCAGTGGGACTAATTTGTACGAGCAGTACTTC
TRBV7-9	TRBJ1-2	NA	many	CASSTPNYGYTF	TGTGCCAGCAGCACACCGAACTATGGCTACACCTTC
TRBV20-1	TRBJ2-7	TRBD2	NA	CSARPIEREYEQYF	TGCAGTGCCAGGCCTATTGAGCGGGAATACGAGCAGTACTTC
TRBV12-3/TRBV12-4	TRBJ1-1	NA	NA	CASSLEAGGQRTEAFF	TGTGCCAGCAGTTTAGAAGCTGGGGGGCAAAGGACTGAAGCTTTCTTT
TRBV24-1	TRBJ2-7	NA	NA	CATLSTQDSYKQYF	TGTGCCACCCTAAGCACGCAGGACTCCTACAAGCAGTACTTC
TRBV7-2	TRBJ2-1	NA	few	CASSRGRYNEQFF	TGTGCCAGCAGCAGAGGGCGGTACAATGAGCAGTTCTTC
TRBV12-3/TRBV12-4	TRBJ2-1	NA	few	CASSLNSGHYNEQFF	TGTGCCAGCAGTTTGAATAGCGGTCATTACAATGAGCAGTTCTTC
TRBV7-2	TRBJ2-5	NA	few	CASSLDAARQYF	TGTGCCAGCAGCCTCGATGCGGCCCGGCAGTACTTC
TRBV7-2	TRBJ1-2	NA	few	CASSSSSLTYGYTF	TGTGCCAGCAGCTCAAGCTCTCTTACCTATGGCTACACCTTC
TRBV7-9	TRBJ2-1	TRBD2	NA	CASSRRLAGDDNEQFF	TGTGCCAGCAGCCGGAGACTAGCGGGAGATGACAATGAGCAGTTCTTC
TRBV7-9	TRBJ2-7	TRBD2	NA	CASSLYGSGESYEQYF	TGTGCCAGCAGCTTATATGGTAGCGGGGAGTCCTACGAGCAGTACTTC
TRBV12-3/TRBV12-4	TRBJ2-1	NA	NA	CASSLGPREQFF	TGTGCCAGCAGTTTAGGCCCACGGGAGCAGTTCTTC
TRBV7-2	TRBJ1-1	TRBD1	many	CASSLTGTDTEAFF	TGTGCCAGCAGCCTGACAGGGACGGACACTGAAGCTTTCTTT
TRBV15	TRBJ2-1	TRBD1	NA	CATSRGPGQGSNEQFF	TGTGCCACCAGCAGAGGTCCGGGACAGGGGTCGAATGAGCAGTTCTTC
TRBV27	TRBJ2-5	TRBD1	few	CASSFGQGLQTQYF	TGTGCCAGCAGTTTCGGACAGGGGTTGCAGACCCAGTACTTC
TRBV7-3	TRBJ2-1	TRBD1	many	CASSSTPGQGYEQFF	TGTGCCAGCAGCTCTACCCCGGGACAGGGGTATGAGCAGTTCTTC